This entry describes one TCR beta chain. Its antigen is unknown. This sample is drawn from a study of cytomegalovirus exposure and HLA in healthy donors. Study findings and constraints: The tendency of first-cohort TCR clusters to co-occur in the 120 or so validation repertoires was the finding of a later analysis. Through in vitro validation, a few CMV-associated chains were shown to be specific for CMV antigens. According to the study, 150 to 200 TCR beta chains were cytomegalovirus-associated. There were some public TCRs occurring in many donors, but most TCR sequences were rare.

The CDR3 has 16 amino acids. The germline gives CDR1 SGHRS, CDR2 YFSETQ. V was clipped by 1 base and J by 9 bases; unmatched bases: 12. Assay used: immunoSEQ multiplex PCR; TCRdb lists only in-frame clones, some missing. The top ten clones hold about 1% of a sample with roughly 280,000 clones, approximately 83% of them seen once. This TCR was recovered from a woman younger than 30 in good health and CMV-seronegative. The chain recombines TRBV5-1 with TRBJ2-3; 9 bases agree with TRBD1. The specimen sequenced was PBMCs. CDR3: CASSLLRGTGGGTQYF. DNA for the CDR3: TGCGCCAGCAGCTTGCTACGGGGAACAGGGGGCGGCACGCAGTATTTT.